This entry lists 2 T cell receptor beta chains sequenced from one sample in a study of CD8 T cells in ankylosing spondylitis. The study, taken as a whole, reports: For ankylosing spondylitis blood, a TCR beta motif of 7 to 9 highly homologous variants appeared characteristic.

TCRdb ran MiXCR on the 5' RACE reads and lists one entry per CDR3 protein. The repertoire has hundreds of thousands of distinct CDR3 sequences, about 15% of them found once; the top ten carry 1%. The antigens these receptors bind are not known. The specimen was blood, either unsorted or a sorted T cell fraction (not recorded which). Every receptor here comes from a male donor with ankylosing spondylitis.

This clonotype was observed once. V gene TRBV28 combines with J gene TRBJ1-1; TRBD1 matches 8 bases. This CDR3 has 14 residues. Germline V gene sequence: CDR1 MDHEN, CDR2 SYDVKM. Losses at the gene ends were 7 bases for V and 10 bases for J; bases not matched to a gene: 14. CDR3 coding DNA: TGTGCCAGCAAACTTTACAGGGGGTTTGAAAGAGCTTTCTTT. Its translation: CASKLYRGFERAFF.

V is TRBV5-1 and J is TRBJ2-7; 12 bases align to TRBD2. CDR1 and CDR2 from the germline V gene are SGHRS and YFSETQ. V shed 3 bases and J 8 bases; nucleotides not matched to a gene: 6. The CDR3 covers 14 residues. The CDR3 sequence: CASSWSSGGEKQYF. DNA of the CDR3: TGCGCCAGCAGCTGGTCTAGCGGGGGGGAGAAGCAGTACTTC.